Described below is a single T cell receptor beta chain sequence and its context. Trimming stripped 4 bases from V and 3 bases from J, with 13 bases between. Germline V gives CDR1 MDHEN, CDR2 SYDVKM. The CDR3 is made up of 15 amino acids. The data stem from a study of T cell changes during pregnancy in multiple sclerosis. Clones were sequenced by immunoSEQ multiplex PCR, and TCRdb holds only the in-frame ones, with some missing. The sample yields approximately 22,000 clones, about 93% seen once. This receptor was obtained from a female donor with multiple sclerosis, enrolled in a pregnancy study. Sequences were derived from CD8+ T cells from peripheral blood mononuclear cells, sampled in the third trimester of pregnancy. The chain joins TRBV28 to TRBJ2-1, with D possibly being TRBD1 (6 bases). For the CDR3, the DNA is TGTGCCAGCAGTTCCACGACAGGTAACTACAATGAGCAGTTCTTC. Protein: CASSSTTGNYNEQFF. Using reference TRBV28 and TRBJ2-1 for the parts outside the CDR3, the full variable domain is DVKVTQSSRYLVKRTGEKVFLECVQDMDHENMFWYRQDPGLGLRLIYFSYDVKMKEKGDIPEGYSVSREKKERFSLILESASTNQTSMYLCASSSTTGNYNEQFFGPGTRLTVL.